This T cell receptor beta chain was found in a study of tumor-infiltrating lymphocytes in primary liver carcinoma. Study-level results: No more than about 8-24% of top clones could be seen in all five tumor regions.

As for this clonotype: Its matching antigen is unknown.

Taking about 17-33 mg of unsorted bulk tissue, the authors co-extracted RNA and DNA. Chronic HBV infection affected patients, none of whom had received treatment. Five separate regions were sampled from each tumor. With a constant-region primer, TCR beta cDNA was made from around 530 ng of total RNA. Three nested multiplex PCR rounds, a slightly modified ARM-PCR method, built the TCR beta libraries. A C-beta reverse primer and TRBV1-TRBV30 forward primers served in each of the first two PCR rounds, at ten to eleven cycles apiece. TCRdb re-called the multiplex PCR reads through MiXCR, storing one row per CDR3 protein. This sample has roughly 70,000 distinct CDR3 sequences, with about 65% found just once. Per germline, CDR1 SGHDT and CDR2 YYEEEE. The length of the CDR3 is 17 residues.

The sequenced sample was liver tumor tissue from sampling region 4. The subset: tumor region T4, right-lateral pole. The chain links TRBV5-6 to TRBJ2-5; TRBD1 aligns across 7 bases. The receptor was derived from a middle-aged man with primary liver carcinoma and hepatitis B virus infection. The CDR3 nucleotides read TGTGTCAACAGCGGCCCGACCGGGACAGTGAACCAAGAGACCCAGTACTTC. Its protein is CVNSGPTGTVNQETQYF.